This T cell receptor beta chain was identified in a study of T-cell reconstitution after alpha-beta-depleted transplantation in children. The CDR3 length is 13 residues. With V trimmed by 3 bases and J by 10 bases, 4 bases remained unmatched. Germline lookup yields CDR1 SGHVS and CDR2 FQNEAQ. The sample holds many counts of this clonotype. TCRbeta library construction was performed incorporating unique molecular identifiers. TCRdb ran MiXCR on the PCR reads and lists one entry per CDR3 protein. The table has under 140,000 distinct CDR3 sequences, around 10% seen once. The sequencing used PBMCs from the stem cell graft donor, collected from the stem cell graft. This sequence joins TRBV7-8 and TRBJ2-1, with 9 bases aligning to TRBD2. The source of this sequence is a human donor who donated a stem cell graft to a child with acute lymphoblastic leukemia. The CDR3 sequence is CASSFSGRSEQFF. As DNA, the CDR3 is TGTGCCAGCAGCTTTAGCGGGAGATCGGAGCAGTTCTTC.